One and the same sample provided the 19 T cell receptor beta chains below, sequenced in a study of shared clonotypes between healthy human individuals. Sequencing was performed with immunoSEQ multiplex PCR; in TCRdb, only in-frame clones are kept and a portion is missing. The sample holds about 180,000 clones; 90% to 95% are singletons and the top ten take around 0.072%. Sequencing was carried out using naive CD4+ T cells sorted from blood. Regarding subset: CD45RA+ positively selected. These TCRs come from a woman aged 25 to 39 in good health.

The chain combines TRBV19 with TRBJ2-2, with D possibly matching TRBD2 (6 bases). Germline CDR1 reads LNHDA; CDR2 reads SQIVND (reference sequence). Trimming took off 1 base at V and 7 bases at J, with 13 bases between the two ends. This CDR3 contains 15 residues. As DNA, the CDR3 is TGTGCCAGTAGTATAGGAATCCCGGGGGTCGGGGAGCTGTTTTTT. Translated: CASSIGIPGVGELFF.

The chain joins TRBV4-1 to TRBJ1-2; 7 nucleotides match TRBD1. CDR1 is MGHRA, CDR2 YSYEKL, per germline. V lost 6 bases, J lost 2 bases, and 9 bases stayed unmatched. The CDR3 is 15 residues long. This CDR3 is CASSLGTDVNYGYTF. The CDR3 DNA is TGCGCCAGCAGTCTAGGGACAGACGTGAACTATGGCTACACCTTC.

The chain joins TRBV14 to TRBJ2-7; TRBD1 matches 7 bases. Trimming cost V 2 bases and J 1 base; bases outside gene matches: 5. In germline, CDR1 is SGHDN, CDR2 FVKESK. This CDR3 contains 15 residues. The CDR3 DNA reads as TGTGCCAGCAGCCAACACCGGGACAGATCCTACGAGCAGTACTTC. Its protein product is CASSQHRDRSYEQYF. The variable domain in full, completed from reference TRBV14 and TRBJ2-7, reads EAGVTQFPSHSVIEKGQTVTLRCDPISGHDNLYWYRRVMGKEIKFLLHFVKESKQDESGMPNNRFLAERTGGTYSTLKVQPAELEDSGVYFCASSQHRDRSYEQYFGPGTRLTVT.

V gene TRBV11-3 combines with J gene TRBJ2-7, with a tentative D call TRBD1 (6 bases). The CDR3 runs to 14 residues. The ends were cut back, 1 base at V and 5 bases at J, with 12 bases in the middle. The germline CDR1 and CDR2 sequences are SGHNT and YENEEA. The CDR3, as DNA: TGTGCCAGCAGCTTAGGCAGAGGGGGTGACGAGCAGTACTTC. It encodes CASSLGRGGDEQYF.

This clone was detected only a few times. This chain links TRBV18 with TRBJ1-1; the D is unclear. The CDR3 is 17 amino acids. Trimming took off 3 bases at V and 0 bases at J, with 17 bases between the two ends. Germline lookup yields CDR1 KGHSH and CDR2 LQKENI. This CDR3 is CASSPSSMSMMNTEAFF. Here the CDR3 DNA reads TGTGCCAGCTCACCTAGCTCCATGAGTATGATGAACACTGAAGCTTTCTTT.

The rearrangement uses TRBV18 and TRBJ2-6; D unclear. Trimming pared 7 bases from V and 5 bases from J, leaving 12 bases between. Per germline, CDR1 KGHSH and CDR2 LQKENI. There are 14 residues in the CDR3. CDR3 amino acids: CASYLQSRANVLTF. Written as DNA, the CDR3 is TGTGCCAGCTATTTACAAAGTCGGGCCAACGTCCTGACTTTC.

The chain recombines TRBV27 with TRBJ2-7, with 7 bases fitting TRBD2. The trim removed 6 bases at V and 0 bases at J, leaving 2 bases unmatched. This CDR3 region has 13 residues. The germline V gene has CDR1 MNHEY and CDR2 SMNVEV (reference sequence). The CDR3 loop reads CASRLAGSYEQYF. For the CDR3, the DNA is TGTGCCAGCAGGTTAGCGGGCTCCTACGAGCAGTACTTC.

This rearrangement joins TRBV6-6 to TRBJ2-5; the D gene is possibly TRBD1 (6 bases). The CDR3 is made up of 15 amino acids. The V gene's germline CDR1 is MNHNY and CDR2 SVGAGI (reference sequence). The V end lost 2 bases, the J end lost 5 bases, and 15 bases lay between the germline ends. This CDR3 is CASSYGDKRAETQYF. CDR3 sequence (DNA): TGTGCCAGCAGTTACGGGGACAAACGGGCGGAGACCCAGTACTTC.

The chain couples TRBV15 to TRBJ1-2, with a tentative D call TRBD1 (6 bases). This CDR3 is built from 17 residues. Per germline, CDR1 LNHNV and CDR2 YYDKDF (reference sequence). V lost 5 bases, J lost 3 bases, and 22 bases lay in between. The chain's CDR3 is CATSSRGGGGEYYGYTF. The CDR3, as DNA: TGTGCCACCAGCTCGCGAGGCGGGGGGGGCGAGTACTATGGCTACACCTTC.

The chain carries TRBV5-4 and TRBJ1-1, with a possible D match to TRBD1 (5 bases). Looked up from germline, CDR1 is SGHNT and CDR2 is YYREEE (reference sequence). V was shortened by 1 base and J by 10 bases, with 23 bases between the two germline ends. The CDR3 has 16 amino acids. The CDR3 is CASSLSGQALPDRAFF. As DNA, the CDR3 is TGTGCCAGCAGCTTGTCGGGGCAGGCCTTACCGGATCGAGCTTTCTTT.

This clone showed up just a few times. The chain joins TRBV5-1 to TRBJ2-2; D unresolved. From germline, CDR1 is SGHRS and CDR2 YFSETQ. The CDR3 runs to 14 residues. Trimming removed 0 bases at V and 5 bases at J, with 8 bases between. The CDR3 sequence: CASSLVGPTGELFF. CDR3 coding DNA: TGCGCCAGCAGCTTGGTCGGACCTACCGGGGAGCTGTTTTTT.

The CDR3 DNA is TGTGCCAGCTCACCGGGGGGAACAGATACGCAGTATTTT. Amino acid sequence: CASSPGGTDTQYF. The V gene is TRBV18, the J gene TRBJ2-3; tentative D call: TRBD2 (6 bases). The germline CDR1 and CDR2 sequences are KGHSH and LQKENI. The CDR3 is 13 residues long. The V end lost 3 bases, the J end lost 3 bases, and 7 bases lay between the germline ends.

The chain links TRBV6-1 to TRBJ1-4; 10 nucleotides match TRBD1. V trimming: 11 bases; J trimming: 5 bases; junction bases outside the gene matches: 8. Germline loops: CDR1 MNHNS, CDR2 SASEGT. This CDR3 region has 14 residues. In nucleotides, the CDR3 is TGTGCCGCCCAAGAGGACAGGGGGAATGAAAAACTGTTTTTT. Its translation is CAAQEDRGNEKLFF.

This clone appeared once. CDR3 DNA sequence: TGCGCCAGCAGCCTATATACACGACTAGCGGACACAGATACGCAGTATTTT. The encoded protein is CASSLYTRLADTDTQYF. The rearrangement joins TRBV4-1 to TRBJ2-3, with TRBD2 matching over 9 bases. The CDR3 is made up of 17 amino acids. Germline loops: CDR1 MGHRA, CDR2 YSYEKL. V gave up 4 bases and J gave up 2 bases; unmatched junction bases: 10.

This chain links TRBV30 with TRBJ1-1, with 9 bases matching TRBD1. The CDR3 extends over 16 amino acids. V dropped 1 base and J dropped 6; count of bases not matched to a gene: 12. Germline CDR1 and CDR2: GTSNPN and SVGIG (reference sequence). The CDR3 DNA sequence: TGTGCCTGGAGTGCTAGCACAGGGGGCGAGGGGTCTGAAGCTTTCTTT. It translates to CAWSASTGGEGSEAFF.

This chain uses TRBV9 with TRBJ2-1; TRBD1 or TRBD2 may be the D gene (5 bases each). Trimming stripped 3 bases from V and 0 bases from J, with 13 bases between. This CDR3 comprises 16 residues. Germline V gene lookup returns CDR1 SGDLS and CDR2 YYNGEE. The DNA for the CDR3 is TGTGCCAGCAGCGGGGGGACGGATAGCTCCTACAATGAGCAGTTCTTC. Translating gives CASSGGTDSSYNEQFF.

This chain joins TRBV27 and TRBJ2-4; a weak D match, TRBD2 (5 bases). Trimming shortened V by 5 bases and J by 0 bases, and 11 bases separated the two germline ends. The CDR3 has 15 amino acids. Germline V CDR1 and CDR2: MNHEY, SMNVEV (reference sequence). The CDR3 reads CASSAGGPAKNIQYF. The CDR3 coding sequence is TGTGCCAGCAGTGCCGGAGGCCCAGCCAAAAACATTCAGTACTTC.

This clone occurred a few times. The chain recombines TRBV7-9 with TRBJ2-7; unclear D gene. Per germline, CDR1 SEHNR and CDR2 FQNEAQ (reference sequence). V lost 5 bases to trimming and J lost 4 bases, with 6 bases between them. The CDR3 has 11 amino acids. CDR3 nucleotides: TGTGCCAGCAGCAGAGATTACGAGCAGTACTTC. The encoded protein is CASSRDYEQYF.

V and J are TRBV7-8 and TRBJ1-1; D uncertain. This CDR3 is 14 amino acids long. Trimming removed 6 bases at V and 0 bases at J, with 11 bases between. Per the germline V gene, CDR1 is SGHVS and CDR2 is FQNEAQ. This chain's CDR3 is CASREQQMNTEAFF. The CDR3 region has the DNA TGTGCCAGCAGGGAACAGCAGATGAACACTGAAGCTTTCTTT.